What follows are 8 T cell receptor beta chains derived from one specimen sequenced in a study of regulatory T cells in long-lasting Graves disease. Time point given: newly diagnosed GD, antithyroid drugs for less than 3 months. From PBMCs, RNA was extracted and then used to make the TCR library. The authors built TCR beta libraries using iRepertoire HTBI primers and Arm-PCR of CDR3 regions. TCRdb used MiXCR to reprocess the multiplex PCR reads, holding one entry per CDR3 protein. The sample has about 440,000 distinct CDR3 sequences, about a sixth seen once. The data also belong to a second study, concerning T cells in Graves' hyperthyroidism and ophthalmopathy.

This material consisted of peripheral blood mononuclear cells (PBMCs), taken at new diagnosis, from a patient treated with antithyroid drugs. These receptors were collected from a woman under 40 with Graves disease.

A few counts support this clonotype. This chain joins TRBV6-2 or TRBV6-3 and TRBJ1-5, with 9 positions matching TRBD1. The CDR3 runs to 16 residues. Germline trimming cut 6 bases from V and 6 bases from J; bases unmatched to any gene: 12. Per the germline V gene, CDR1 is MNHEY and CDR2 is SVGEGT. CDR3 in amino acids: CASSQRGDREGQPQHF. Written as DNA, the CDR3 is TGTGCCAGCAGCCAAAGGGGGGACAGGGAAGGTCAGCCCCAGCATTTT.

This chain links TRBV6-2 or TRBV6-3 with TRBJ2-7, with 10 nucleotides matching TRBD2. The CDR3 contains 17 residues. Germline V gene sequence: CDR1 MNHEY, CDR2 SVGEGT. Trimming cost V 3 bases and J 3 bases; bases outside gene matches: 11. In DNA form, the CDR3 reads TGTGCCAGCAGTTATCTAGCGGGAGCTTTCCGAGACTACGAGCAGTACTTC. It yields the protein CASSYLAGAFRDYEQYF.

In the case of this clonotype: Germline and junction disagree at one end, which may indicate a read error. This chain joins TRBV13 and TRBJ2-1; D might be TRBD2 (6 bases). The CDR3 sequence is 14 residues long. From germline, CDR1 is PRHDT and CDR2 FYEKMQ (reference sequence). The DNA of the CDR3 is TGTGCCAGCAGCCCGGGGGTCTCCCACAATGAGCAGTTCTTC. It encodes CASSPGVSHNEQFF.

The sample holds many counts of this clonotype. The CDR3 is CASSFPRQGNTGELFF. DNA of the CDR3: TGTGCCAGCAGCTTCCCCCGACAGGGTAACACCGGGGAGCTGTTTTTT. V usage is TRBV11-2 and J usage is TRBJ2-2, with TRBD1 matching 7 bases. This CDR3 has 16 amino acids. V trimming: 3 bases; J trimming: 2 bases; junction bases outside the gene matches: 6. Germline V gene sequence: CDR1 SGHAT, CDR2 FQNNGV.

This clonotype was seen many times. CDR3 DNA: TGCGCCAGCAGCCAAGAAGTAACGGGGAACTACGAGCAGTACTTC. Protein sequence: CASSQEVTGNYEQYF. This chain uses TRBV4-3 with TRBJ2-7; a weak D match, TRBD2 (5 bases). Trimming pared 0 bases from V and 3 bases from J, leaving 12 bases between. This CDR3 has 15 amino acids. Germline V gives CDR1 LGHNA, CDR2 YSLEER.

The rearrangement joins TRBV20-1 to TRBJ1-5; maybe TRBD1 (5 bases). The germline V and J ends were trimmed by 6 bases and 6 bases, with 18 bases remaining between them. The CDR3 covers 14 residues. Germline CDR1 is DFQATT and CDR2 is SNEGSKA (reference sequence). The CDR3 sequence: CSAGASLQFQPQHF. The CDR3 DNA is TGCAGTGCCGGGGCCTCCCTTCAATTTCAGCCCCAGCATTTT.

The gene calls are TRBV6-2 or TRBV6-3 and TRBJ2-7; 9 nucleotides line up with TRBD2. The CDR3 spans 16 residues. The junction had 18 bases not matched to a gene; V was cut back by 11 bases and J by 4 bases. Germline loops: CDR1 MNHEY, CDR2 SVGEGT. CDR3 sequence reads: CAGSGSGRETPYEQYF. The CDR3 DNA sequence: TGTGCCGGCTCGGGTAGCGGGAGAGAGACCCCTTACGAGCAGTACTTC.

This clonotype has more than one count but fewer than ten. V is TRBV7-9 and J is TRBJ2-7, with TRBD1 matching 7 bases. The CDR3 consists of 15 residues. V gave up 5 bases and J gave up 3 bases; unmatched junction bases: 10. Germline-derived CDR1 and CDR2 are SEHNR and FQNEAQ (reference sequence). CDR3: CASSRPGQPIYEQYF. The CDR3 region has the DNA TGTGCCAGCAGCCGCCCGGGACAGCCGATCTACGAGCAGTACTTC. Based on the CDR3 plus reference TRBV7-9 and TRBJ2-7, the full variable domain is DTGVSQNPRHKITKRGQNVTFRCDPISEHNRLYWYRQTLGQGPEFLTYFQNEAQLEKSRLLSDRFSAERPKGSFSTLEIQRTEQGDSAMYLCASSRPGQPIYEQYFGPGTRLTVT.